Below, 26 T cell receptor beta chains from the same sample are listed, as sequenced in a study of cytomegalovirus exposure and HLA in healthy donors. PCR involved 60 Vbeta and 13 Jbeta primers. The data were produced by immunoSEQ multiplex PCR, yet TCRdb's version contains in-frame clones alone and is incomplete. The table records fewer than 100,000 clones, under 75% of them present only once. The sample consisted of PBMCs. The receptors originated from a female donor in good health and CMV-seronegative.

The CDR3 region has the DNA TGTGCCAGTACCCCGACAGGGGAGGCTGGGGCCAACGTCCTGACTTTC. Translated, it gives CASTPTGEAGANVLTF. This rearrangement joins TRBV19 to TRBJ2-6, with 8 bases aligning to TRBD1. V lost 7 bases to trimming and J lost 2 bases; unmatched junction nucleotides: 7. Germline CDR1 LNHDA, CDR2 SQIVND (reference sequence). This CDR3 has 16 residues.

The V gene is TRBV27, the J gene TRBJ2-7, with 7 bases aligning to TRBD1. Trimming cost V 6 bases and J 3 bases; bases outside gene matches: 5. Germline V gene lookup returns CDR1 MNHEY and CDR2 SMNVEV (reference sequence). The CDR3 sequence is 13 residues long. In DNA, the CDR3 is TGTGCCAGCAGAGGACAGGCAGGCTACGAGCAGTACTTC. Translating gives CASRGQAGYEQYF.

The chain carries TRBV15 and TRBJ2-3; 7 bases are shared with TRBD2. Germline loops: CDR1 LNHNV, CDR2 YYDKDF (reference sequence). The CDR3 contains 16 residues. V lost 0 bases to trimming and J lost 1 base; unmatched junction nucleotides: 4. DNA for the CDR3: TGTGCCACCAGCAGAGATTTCGCGGGAGGCACAGATACGCAGTATTTT. Translation: CATSRDFAGGTDTQYF.

Only a few counts were recorded for this clone. The V gene is TRBV5-1, the J gene TRBJ1-2, with D tentatively TRBD1 (6 bases). The CDR3 consists of 16 residues. Germline CDR1 SGHRS, CDR2 YFSETQ. V dropped 4 bases and J dropped 7 bases, with 23 bases sitting between them. CDR3 nucleotides: TGCGCCAGCAGCCTCACCCCAACAGGGTCCTCAGGTGGCTACACCTTC. This encodes CASSLTPTGSSGGYTF.

This clone was seen only a few times. The V call is TRBV6-5, the J call TRBJ2-2; possibly TRBD1 for D (6 bases). This CDR3 is built from 14 residues. With 6 bases removed from V and 1 base from J, the gap between germline ends came to 9 bases. CDR1 MNHEY and CDR2 SVGAGI come from the germline V gene. The CDR3 sequence: CASRTGQNTGELFF. CDR3 sequence (DNA): TGTGCCAGCAGGACGGGACAGAACACCGGGGAGCTGTTTTTT.

The V gene is TRBV19, the J gene TRBJ2-5; D possibly corresponds to TRBD2 (6 bases). The length of the CDR3 is 14 residues. The germline V gene has CDR1 LNHDA and CDR2 SQIVND (reference sequence). Trimming removed 4 bases at V and 5 bases at J, with 14 bases between. CDR3 region: CASSSTAGMETQYF. As DNA, the CDR3 is TGTGCCAGTAGTAGTACAGCGGGTATGGAGACCCAGTACTTC.

The chain uses TRBV30 and TRBJ2-5, with D perhaps TRBD1 (6 bases). The ends were cut back, 0 bases at V and 5 bases at J, with 13 bases in the middle. The germline gives CDR1 GTSNPN, CDR2 SVGIG (reference sequence). There are 14 residues in the CDR3. Here the CDR3 reads CAWSVLGGMETQYF. DNA for the CDR3: TGTGCCTGGAGTGTACTAGGGGGAATGGAGACCCAGTACTTC. Variable domain in full (rest from reference TRBV30 and TRBJ2-5): SQTIHQWPATLVQPVGSPLSLECTVEGTSNPNLYWYRQAAGRGLQLLFYSVGIGQISSEVPQNLSASRPQDRQFILSSKKLLLSDSGFYLCAWSVLGGMETQYFGPGTRLLVL.

The V and J genes are TRBV7-9 and TRBJ2-1, with TRBD2 matching over 10 bases. The CDR3 is made up of 16 amino acids. With 3 bases clipped from V and 4 bases from J, the junction kept 6 bases outside the gene matches. The germline V gene encodes CDR1 SEHNR and CDR2 FQNEAQ (reference sequence). The CDR3 loop reads CASSLHPSGRYNEQFF. The CDR3 DNA reads as TGTGCCAGCAGCTTGCACCCTAGCGGGAGATACAATGAGCAGTTCTTC.

The chain couples TRBV6-6 to TRBJ1-1; no reliable D call. The CDR3 totals 15 residues. V was pared by 0 bases and J by 2 bases, with 10 bases between. Germline CDR1 and CDR2: MNHNY and SVGAGI (reference sequence). CDR3 sequence (DNA): TGTGCCAGCAGTTACTCGAGCAGGACTAACACTGAAGCTTTCTTT. Its translation: CASSYSSRTNTEAFF.

In this sample, this clone turned up a few times. V is TRBV30 and J is TRBJ1-5; weak D call: TRBD1 (5 bases). Germline loops: CDR1 GTSNPN, CDR2 SVGIG (reference sequence). The CDR3 is made up of 16 amino acids. Trimming left V 1 base short and J 0 bases short, with 13 bases between. The chain's CDR3 is CAWSARTGYSNQPQHF. DNA of the CDR3: TGTGCCTGGAGTGCCCGCACAGGTTATAGCAATCAGCCCCAGCATTTT.

V usage is TRBV6-1 and J usage is TRBJ2-7; 12 bases align to TRBD2. Losses at the gene ends were 6 bases for V and 1 base for J; bases not matched to a gene: 4. The germline gives CDR1 MNHNS, CDR2 SASEGT. The CDR3 covers 15 residues. The chain's CDR3 is CASSDGLAGSYEQYF. CDR3 bases: TGTGCCAGCAGCGACGGACTAGCGGGGTCCTACGAGCAGTACTTC.

This chain links TRBV9 with TRBJ2-7; possible D gene TRBD2, 6 bases. The germline V gene has CDR1 SGDLS and CDR2 YYNGEE. The CDR3 is made up of 14 amino acids. V was shortened by 2 bases and J by 1 base, with 10 bases between the two germline ends. In nucleotides, the CDR3 is TGTGCCAGCAGCGTTAGCGGAGGGTCCTACGAGCAGTACTTC. Amino acid sequence: CASSVSGGSYEQYF.

This clone has just a few counts. The chain has TRBV7-9 and TRBJ1-2; D gene ambiguous. The V end lost 4 bases, the J end lost 2 bases, and 2 bases lay between the germline ends. The CDR3 sequence is 11 residues long. Germline V lookup: CDR1 SEHNR, CDR2 FQNEAQ (reference sequence). CDR3 in DNA: TGTGCCAGCAGCTCGAACTATGGCTACACCTTC. Translated: CASSSNYGYTF.

The chain employs TRBV6-5 and TRBJ2-6; TRBD2 aligns across 8 bases. Per germline, CDR1 MNHEY and CDR2 SVGAGI. The CDR3 contains 15 residues. J lost 4 bases, V lost 2 bases, and 1 base had no gene match. The CDR3 is CASSYGLAGANVLTF. CDR3 sequence (DNA): TGTGCCAGCAGTTACGGACTAGCCGGGGCCAACGTCCTGACTTTC.

The rearrangement uses TRBV29-1 and TRBJ2-3, with 10 bases identical to TRBD2. Germline values: CDR1 SQVTM, CDR2 ANQGSEA. The ends lost 7 bases at V and 4 bases at J; junction bases unmatched: 5. The length of the CDR3 is 13 residues. The CDR3 bases are TGCAGCGCGGGGACTAGCGCTGCAGATACGCAGTATTTT. It is translated as CSAGTSAADTQYF.

V is TRBV4-1 and J is TRBJ1-2; weak D call: TRBD1 (6 bases). V lost 3 bases to trimming and J lost 0 bases, with 14 bases between them. The V gene's germline CDR1 is MGHRA and CDR2 YSYEKL. The CDR3 runs 16 residues. CDR3: CASSQIQQGPNYGYTF. CDR3 nucleotide sequence: TGCGCCAGCAGCCAGATCCAACAGGGACCTAACTATGGCTACACCTTC.

This clone has a single count. The V call is TRBV10-3, the J call TRBJ2-7; TRBD1 aligns across 7 bases. The germline gives CDR1 ENHRY, CDR2 SYGVKD. Trimming at V came to 2 bases and at J to 7 bases, leaving 8 bases not matched to a gene. The CDR3 sequence is 14 residues long. The CDR3 here is CAISEAWGTEEQYF. The CDR3 coding sequence is TGTGCCATCAGTGAGGCGTGGGGGACAGAAGAGCAGTACTTC.

The chain uses TRBV28 and TRBJ1-6; 9 bases agree with TRBD1. The germline V gene has CDR1 MDHEN and CDR2 SYDVKM. The trim removed 5 bases at V and 7 bases at J, leaving 9 bases unmatched. This CDR3 has 16 residues. The CDR3 DNA reads as TGTGCCAGCAGTCCCCATGGACAGGGGCGAAATTCACCCCTCCACTTT. It translates to CASSPHGQGRNSPLHF.

The chain couples TRBV28 to TRBJ1-1; TRBD1 matches 8 bases. The V gene's germline CDR1 is MDHEN and CDR2 SYDVKM. The CDR3 extends over 18 amino acids. Trimming removed 5 bases from V and 1 base from J; junction bases left unmatched: 15. For the CDR3, the DNA is TGTGCCAGCAGTCCCTCCGACAGGGGTACTAATCCGAACACTGAAGCTTTCTTT. Protein sequence: CASSPSDRGTNPNTEAFF.

This chain uses TRBV7-8 with TRBJ1-3; TRBD1 might be the D (5 bases). Germline CDR1 reads SGHVS; CDR2 reads FQNEAQ. The CDR3 sequence is 16 residues long. Trimming took 3 bases from V and 3 from J, leaving 15 bases between them. Written as DNA, the CDR3 is TGTGCCAGCAGCTTTACTCAGGGTTTCGGTGGAAACACCATATATTTT. This codes for CASSFTQGFGGNTIYF.

The V call is TRBV5-5, the J call TRBJ1-1; tentative D call: TRBD1 (6 bases). The CDR3 contains 14 residues. Germline V gene data show CDR1 as SGHKS and CDR2 as YYEKEE (reference sequence). V was pared by 3 bases and J by 3 bases, with 12 bases between. The CDR3 protein is CASSSRTVDTEAFF. As DNA, the CDR3 is TGTGCCAGCAGCTCAAGGACAGTGGACACTGAAGCTTTCTTT.

This rearrangement joins TRBV2 to TRBJ2-1, with TRBD2 as a possible D gene (6 bases). Trimming cost V 2 bases and J 0 bases, with 14 bases left between them. There are 17 residues in the CDR3. Germline-derived CDR1 and CDR2 are SNHLY and FYNNEI. The CDR3 coding sequence is TGTGCCAGCAGTGAAAAGGGGTCGGGGGACTCCTACAATGAGCAGTTCTTC. Translating gives CASSEKGSGDSYNEQFF.

V usage is TRBV18 and J usage is TRBJ1-2; tentatively, D is TRBD1 (5 bases). The CDR3 extends over 16 amino acids. The ends were cut back, 3 bases at V and 1 base at J, with 15 bases in the middle. Germline CDR1 is KGHSH and CDR2 is LQKENI. CDR3 amino acids: CASSPSLTDLNYGYTF. CDR3 bases: TGTGCCAGCTCACCCTCTTTGACAGACCTTAACTATGGCTACACCTTC.

The chain couples TRBV27 to TRBJ1-1; possible D gene TRBD1, 6 bases. Germline lookup yields CDR1 MNHEY and CDR2 SMNVEV (reference sequence). V shed 3 bases and J shed 4 bases, with 9 bases lying between them. This CDR3 comprises 13 residues. The CDR3 here is CASSFGQLTEAFF. The CDR3 DNA follows: TGTGCCAGCAGTTTTGGACAGCTCACTGAAGCTTTCTTT.

The chain joins TRBV2 to TRBJ2-1; a possible D gene is TRBD2 (5 bases). Germline lookup yields CDR1 SNHLY and CDR2 FYNNEI. V was cut by 11 bases and J by 2 bases, with 10 bases left in between. The CDR3 has 12 residues. The CDR3 here is CARRETYNEQFF. The CDR3 coding sequence is TGTGCCCGACGGGAAACCTACAATGAGCAGTTCTTC.

The chain couples TRBV27 to TRBJ2-7; D might be TRBD2 (5 bases). The CDR3 has 15 residues. Germline CDR1 and CDR2: MNHEY and SMNVEV (reference sequence). Trimming cost V 0 bases and J 1 base, with 10 bases left between them. CDR3 sequence: CASSLSVGESYEQYF. The CDR3 nucleotides read TGTGCCAGCAGTTTATCAGTGGGAGAGTCCTACGAGCAGTACTTC.